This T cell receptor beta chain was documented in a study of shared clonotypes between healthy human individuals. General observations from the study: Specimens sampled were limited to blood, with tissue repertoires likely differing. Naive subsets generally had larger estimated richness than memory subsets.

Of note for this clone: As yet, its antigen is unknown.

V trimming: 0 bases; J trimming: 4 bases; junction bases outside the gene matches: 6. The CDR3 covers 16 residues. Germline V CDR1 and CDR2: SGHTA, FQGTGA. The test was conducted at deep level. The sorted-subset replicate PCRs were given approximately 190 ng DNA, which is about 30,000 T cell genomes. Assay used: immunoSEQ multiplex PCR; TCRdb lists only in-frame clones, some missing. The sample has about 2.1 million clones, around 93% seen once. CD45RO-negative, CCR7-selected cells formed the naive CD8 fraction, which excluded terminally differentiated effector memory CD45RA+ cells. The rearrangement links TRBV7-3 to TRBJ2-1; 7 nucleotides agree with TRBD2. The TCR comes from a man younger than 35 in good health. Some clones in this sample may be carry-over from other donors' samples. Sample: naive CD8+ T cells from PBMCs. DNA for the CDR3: TGTGCCAGCAGCTTAACTAGCGGGCCCCTATACAATGAGCAGTTCTTC. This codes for CASSLTSGPLYNEQFF. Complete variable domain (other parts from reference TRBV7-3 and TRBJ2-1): GAGVSQTPSNKVTEKGKYVELRCDPISGHTALYWYRQSLGQGPEFLIYFQGTGAADDSGLPNDRFFAVRPEGSVSTLKIQRTERGDSAVYLCASSLTSGPLYNEQFFGPGTRLTVL.